The 4 T cell receptor beta chains below were found in one sample sequenced in a study of blood T cell repertoires in COVID-19. Data came from immunoSEQ multiplex PCR; TCRdb stores just in-frame clones and leaves some out. The table shows some 70,000 clones, with about 90% occurring only once. The source material was peripheral blood. The source of these receptors is a man aged 40-50 years with COVID-19, enrolled during active disease.

This clone was counted once. The rearrangement joins TRBV10-2 to TRBJ2-1; 8 nucleotides align to TRBD2. Per germline, CDR1 WSHSY and CDR2 SAAADI. V lost 8 bases and J lost 5; bases outside the gene matches: 2. The CDR3 has 12 residues. The CDR3 here is CASGSGNNEQFF. The CDR3 DNA reads as TGCGCCAGCGGTAGCGGGAACAATGAGCAGTTCTTC.

V usage is TRBV6-6 and J usage is TRBJ2-5; 9 nucleotides match TRBD2. The V gene end was trimmed by 8 bases and the J gene end by 7 bases; junction bases not matched to a gene: 8. Germline values: CDR1 MNHNY, CDR2 SVGAGI (reference sequence). This CDR3 spans 13 amino acids. The CDR3 protein is CASAGLAQGTQYF. In DNA form, the CDR3 reads TGTGCCAGCGCGGGACTAGCCCAGGGGACCCAGTACTTC.

This chain joins TRBV7-9 and TRBJ2-7, with D tentatively TRBD2 (5 bases). Germline V gene sequence: CDR1 SEHNR, CDR2 FQNEAQ (reference sequence). CDR3 length: 16 residues. V lost 6 bases and J lost 5, with 23 bases in between. CDR3 bases: TGTGCCAGCAGTCTAGAGGTTGCGGGTAAGGTCCACGAGCAGTACTTC. It is translated as CASSLEVAGKVHEQYF. The full variable domain, its missing parts supplied by reference TRBV7-9 and TRBJ2-7, is DTGVSQNPRHKITKRGQNVTFRCDPISEHNRLYWYRQTLGQGPEFLTYFQNEAQLEKSRLLSDRFSAERPKGSFSTLEIQRTEQGDSAMYLCASSLEVAGKVHEQYFGPGTRLTVT.

This CDR3 reads CASGGTGRNGYTF. The DNA for the CDR3 is TGTGCCAGCGGCGGGACAGGGAGGAATGGCTACACCTTC. This chain uses TRBV27 with TRBJ1-2, with TRBD1 matching over 9 bases. V lost 8 bases to trimming and J lost 6 bases; unmatched junction nucleotides: 7. Germline-derived CDR1 and CDR2 are MNHEY and SMNVEV (reference sequence). The CDR3 has 13 residues.